Shown below are 25 T cell receptor beta chains from a single sample sequenced in a study of somatic mutations in cytotoxic T cells in rheumatoid arthritis. TCRdb's copy holds only in-frame clones and misses some; the assay was immunoSEQ multiplex PCR. The sample carries approximately 18,000 clones, over 75% recorded once. Material for sequencing was CD8+ T cells sorted from blood. All receptors derive from an adult with rheumatoid arthritis.

The chain uses TRBV30 and TRBJ2-2; no firm D call. CDR1 is GTSNPN and CDR2 is SVGIG in the germline V gene (reference sequence). V was clipped by 0 bases and J by 3 bases, with 11 bases between them. CDR3 length equals 15 residues. CDR3 DNA: TGTGCCTGGAGTGTCCTCGAGATTGACACCGGGGAGCTGTTTTTT. It translates to CAWSVLEIDTGELFF.

This clone occurred once. The chain has TRBV27 and TRBJ1-6, with 10 bases matching TRBD1. The CDR3 sequence is 14 residues long. Germline values: CDR1 MNHEY, CDR2 SMNVEV (reference sequence). V lost 3 bases to trimming and J lost 9 bases; unmatched junction nucleotides: 2. The CDR3 reads CASSFGTGVSPLHF. The CDR3 DNA reads TGTGCCAGCAGTTTTGGGACAGGGGTTTCACCCCTCCACTTT.

The chain has TRBV9 and TRBJ2-2, with 8 bases aligning to TRBD2. Germline CDR1 and CDR2: SGDLS and YYNGEE. With V trimmed by 3 bases and J by 3 bases, 7 bases remained unmatched. The CDR3 contains 16 residues. CDR3 sequence: CASSAPGLGDTGELFF. Here the CDR3 DNA reads TGTGCCAGCAGCGCTCCGGGACTAGGGGACACCGGGGAGCTGTTTTTT.

The V gene is TRBV5-1, the J gene TRBJ2-7; 12 bases agree with TRBD2. After removal of 1 base from V and 2 bases from J, the junction contained 4 bases not matched to a gene. CDR3 size: 16 residues. Germline loops: CDR1 SGHRS, CDR2 YFSETQ. In DNA, the CDR3 is TGCGCCAGCAGCTTGTATCGGACTAGCGGGACCTACGAGCAGTACTTC. The encoded protein is CASSLYRTSGTYEQYF.

This chain joins TRBV4-2 and TRBJ2-1, with TRBD2 matching over 13 bases. V shed 4 bases and J 1 base; nucleotides not matched to a gene: 10. The CDR3 spans 19 residues. Germline values: CDR1 LGHNA, CDR2 YNFKEQ. DNA of the CDR3: TGTGCCAGCAGCCGAGGACTAGCGGGAGAATCTAGATCCTACAATGAGCAGTTCTTC. The encoded protein is CASSRGLAGESRSYNEQFF.

V gene TRBV7-9 combines with J gene TRBJ2-2, with TRBD1 as a possible D gene (6 bases). The ends were cut back, 5 bases at V and 0 bases at J, with 10 bases in the middle. This CDR3 region has 15 residues. Germline CDR1 reads SEHNR; CDR2 reads FQNEAQ (reference sequence). The CDR3 is CASSPDRPNTGELFF. The CDR3 DNA sequence: TGTGCCAGCAGCCCGGACAGACCGAACACCGGGGAGCTGTTTTTT.

The rearrangement links TRBV7-9 to TRBJ1-4; D is ambiguous. The CDR3 spans 15 residues. With 2 bases removed from V and 0 bases from J, the gap between germline ends came to 7 bases. The V gene's germline CDR1 is SEHNR and CDR2 FQNEAQ (reference sequence). The CDR3 DNA sequence: TGTGCCAGCAGCTTACTAACCTCAACTAATGAAAAACTGTTTTTT. It translates to CASSLLTSTNEKLFF.

The chain links TRBV9 to TRBJ2-3; D not certain. Trimming cost V 4 bases and J 1 base, with 13 bases left between them. From germline, CDR1 is SGDLS and CDR2 YYNGEE. The CDR3 has 15 residues. Here the CDR3 reads CASSPPESRTDTQYF. In DNA form, the CDR3 reads TGTGCCAGCAGCCCCCCCGAAAGCCGCACAGATACGCAGTATTTT.

This rearrangement joins TRBV2 to TRBJ2-5, with TRBD1 matching 7 bases. This CDR3 has 13 amino acids. The germline gives CDR1 SNHLY, CDR2 FYNNEI. Trimming removed 6 bases from V and 2 bases from J; junction bases left unmatched: 3. CDR3 DNA sequence: TGTGCCAGCAGAAGACAGGGACAAGAGACCCAGTACTTC. Its protein product is CASRRQGQETQYF.

The chain links TRBV21-1 to TRBJ2-5; the table's TRBD2 call for D was not verified on the DNA. TRBV21-1 is termed a pseudogene. The CDR3 covers 18 residues. This CDR3 reads CASSKDGRPSGAQETQYF. The CDR3 nucleotides read TGTGCCAGCAGCAAAGACGGCCGGCCTAGCGGAGCACAAGAGACCCAGTACTTC.

J is TRBJ2-1 and V is TRBV27; D may be TRBD1 (5 bases). The V gene lost 5 bases and the J gene lost 4 bases, with 12 bases spanning the gap. The length of the CDR3 is 14 residues. The V gene's germline CDR1 is MNHEY and CDR2 SMNVEV (reference sequence). As DNA, the CDR3 is TGTGCCAGCAGTCGCCCCGGACAATACAATGAGCAGTTCTTC. Translating it yields CASSRPGQYNEQFF.

This chain joins TRBV4-2 and TRBJ2-1, with 10 bases matching TRBD1. Germline CDR1 LGHNA, CDR2 YNFKEQ. V lost 3 bases, J lost 5 bases, and 4 bases stayed unmatched. The CDR3 sequence is 15 residues long. The CDR3 reads CASSQPGQGNNEQFF. CDR3 in DNA: TGTGCCAGCAGCCAGCCGGGACAGGGGAACAATGAGCAGTTCTTC.

This chain links TRBV27 with TRBJ1-2; tentatively, D is TRBD1 (5 bases). Trimming took 3 bases from V and 7 from J, leaving 15 bases between them. Germline V lookup: CDR1 MNHEY, CDR2 SMNVEV (reference sequence). The CDR3 covers 14 residues. CDR3 nucleotide sequence: TGTGCCAGCAGTTTCGGGACCCCATTCGGTGGCTACACCTTC. Translated, it gives CASSFGTPFGGYTF.

The V and J genes are TRBV6-5 and TRBJ2-2; 10 bases map to TRBD1. Germline CDR1 and CDR2: MNHEY and SVGAGI. V dropped 8 bases and J dropped 7; count of bases not matched to a gene: 10. The CDR3 extends over 15 amino acids. The CDR3 region is CASSTGTGVGGELFF. DNA of the CDR3: TGTGCCAGCTCGACCGGGACAGGGGTCGGCGGGGAGCTGTTTTTT.

By share, this clone counts as medium-sized. The chain uses TRBV19 and TRBJ1-2; D not resolved. The germline V gene encodes CDR1 LNHDA and CDR2 SQIVND (reference sequence). The length of the CDR3 is 17 residues. V lost 7 bases to trimming and J lost 3 bases, with 24 bases between them. CDR3 loop: CASTVGRVTLRDYGYTF. Here the CDR3 DNA reads TGTGCCAGTACCGTCGGGAGGGTCACCCTGAGGGACTATGGCTACACCTTC.

The J gene is TRBJ1-4, the V gene TRBV5-6; tentative D call: TRBD1 (6 bases). There are 16 residues in the CDR3. CDR1 SGHDT and CDR2 YYEEEE come from the germline V gene. The V and J ends lost 8 bases and 2 bases respectively, with 19 bases between them. The CDR3 DNA is TGTGCCAGTAAGTCGGCAAGGGGGTTGACTAATGAAAAACTGTTTTTT. Encoded protein: CASKSARGLTNEKLFF.

J is TRBJ1-1 and V is TRBV27, with D uncertain. This CDR3 is built from 12 residues. Germline V CDR1 and CDR2: MNHEY, SMNVEV (reference sequence). Trimming removed 5 bases from V and 1 base from J, with 5 bases in between. CDR3 residues: CASSRTNTEAFF. As DNA, the CDR3 is TGTGCCAGCAGTAGAACGAACACTGAAGCTTTCTTT.

V usage is TRBV4-2 and J usage is TRBJ2-2; 10 nucleotides line up with TRBD2. Germline assignment: CDR1 LGHNA and CDR2 YNFKEQ. V gave up 4 bases and J gave up 6 bases; unmatched junction bases: 8. This CDR3 has 16 residues. The CDR3 coding sequence is TGTGCCAGCAGCCCGGGACTAGCGCTAAGAGCCGGGGAGCTGTTTTTT. It translates to CASSPGLALRAGELFF.

This clone has a single count. This chain joins TRBV7-9 and TRBJ2-2; 8 bases map to TRBD2. V dropped 5 bases and J dropped 6; count of bases not matched to a gene: 11. Germline V gene sequence: CDR1 SEHNR, CDR2 FQNEAQ (reference sequence). CDR3 length: 16 amino acids. CDR3: CASSQGPSAGAGELFF. The CDR3 bases are TGTGCCAGCAGCCAAGGGCCCTCAGCGGGAGCCGGGGAGCTGTTTTTT.

The chain uses TRBV4-3 and TRBJ1-6; D might be TRBD1 (5 bases). The CDR3 covers 17 residues. Germline CDR1 and CDR2: LGHNA and YSLEER. V dropped 0 bases and J dropped 0 bases, with 9 bases sitting between them. The CDR3: CASSQDRVSSYNSPLHF. The DNA for the CDR3 is TGCGCCAGCAGCCAAGACAGGGTGAGCTCCTATAATTCACCCCTCCACTTT.

The chain carries TRBV5-6 and TRBJ1-5, with D unclear. This CDR3 comprises 14 residues. The V gene's germline CDR1 is SGHDT and CDR2 YYEEEE. V was trimmed by 2 bases and J by 4 bases, leaving 10 bases between them. CDR3 bases: TGTGCCAGCAGCTTTGGAGAGGCAAATCAGCCCCAGCATTTT. It is translated as CASSFGEANQPQHF.

The chain carries TRBV25-1 and TRBJ2-5; 7 nucleotides align to TRBD1. There are 14 residues in the CDR3. The germline V gene encodes CDR1 MGHDK and CDR2 SYGVNS. Trimming cost V 3 bases and J 5 bases; bases outside gene matches: 6. CDR3 sequence reads: CASSDRQGRETQYF. The CDR3 coding sequence is TGTGCCAGCAGTGACAGACAGGGCAGGGAGACCCAGTACTTC.

The chain links TRBV7-9 to TRBJ1-1; D remains ambiguous. The V end lost 2 bases, the J end lost 6 bases, and 1 base lay between the germline ends. Germline CDR1 SEHNR, CDR2 FQNEAQ (reference sequence). The CDR3 consists of 10 residues. CDR3 bases: TGTGCCAGCAGCTTACCTGAAGCTTTCTTT. It codes for CASSLPEAFF.

This clone turned up a few times. This chain links TRBV7-2 with TRBJ1-5; a possible D gene is TRBD1 (6 bases). This CDR3 region has 15 residues. Per the germline V gene, CDR1 is SGHTA and CDR2 is FQGNSA. Trimming pared 4 bases from V and 0 bases from J, leaving 10 bases between. The CDR3 nucleotides are TGTGCCAGCAGCTCCGGGACATTTAGCAATCAGCCCCAGCATTTT. This sequence encodes CASSSGTFSNQPQHF.

The rearrangement joins TRBV6-5 to TRBJ2-7; D call uncertain. The V end lost 6 bases, the J end lost 1 base, and 13 bases lay between the germline ends. This CDR3 is 14 amino acids long. Germline CDR1 reads MNHEY; CDR2 reads SVGAGI. CDR3 in DNA: TGTGCCAGCAGCCCCTTTGGTCGGTCCTACGAGCAGTACTTC. Amino acids: CASSPFGRSYEQYF.